The subject of this entry is one T cell receptor (beta chain). Its cognate antigen is unknown. The sample is drawn from a study of OX40 agonist ivuxolimab in advanced cancers. About the study: Treatment received earlier with anti-PD-1, anti-PD-L1 or anti-CTLA-4 agents was allowed, and 40% had some. Regarding the study as a whole: In general, CD8+ T cells held more expanded clones than CD4+ did, on average.

Assay used: immunoSEQ multiplex PCR; TCRdb lists only in-frame clones, some missing. The table lists about 70,000 clones, around nine tenths of them singletons. Prior autoimmune disease or systemic immunosuppression barred patients. Trimming removed 1 base from V and 0 bases from J, with 7 bases in between. Germline V lookup: CDR1 SGHVS, CDR2 FNYEAQ. The CDR3 extends over 15 amino acids. This receptor was identified in an adult with an advanced solid tumor such as melanoma, head and neck, liver or kidney cancer. Sequenced material: CD4+ or CD8+ T cells sorted from blood, taken in a trial of the OX40 agonist ivuxolimab. This chain links TRBV7-6 with TRBJ2-1; D not certain. Here the CDR3 reads CASSLGGGSYNEQFF. CDR3 DNA sequence: TGTGCCAGCAGCTTAGGTGGCGGCTCCTACAATGAGCAGTTCTTC.